This T cell receptor (beta chain) was sequenced in a study of T cells after yellow fever vaccination. Study summary: With SMART-Seq v4 Ultra Low Input, the fractions containing low cell numbers were prepared. Study-wide findings and caveats: At around 95% for CD4 and about 91% for CD8, most primary-vaccination clones showed up again after the booster. Though weaker, the secondary response peaked faster, on day 5 versus 15.

In regard to this clonotype: The antigen is unknown.

A 5'RACE template-switching step, the method used to make TCR cDNA, added a universal primer site and UMIs. One entry per CDR3 protein results from TCRdb running MiXCR on the 5' RACE reads. This table holds approximately 340,000 distinct CDR3 sequences, 8.7% found once. Germline lookup yields CDR1 SGHAT and CDR2 FQNNGV. The CDR3 consists of 13 residues. The V end lost 7 bases, the J end lost 6 bases, and 13 bases lay between the germline ends. The V and J genes are TRBV11-2 and TRBJ2-1, with D perhaps being TRBD1 or TRBD2 (5 bases each). Source: PBMCs, taken on the day of the first yellow fever vaccination. The receptor was isolated from a man in his late teens or twenties who received the YFV17D yellow fever vaccine. The CDR3 sequence: CASIWTGANEQFF. CDR3 nucleotides: TGTGCCAGCATATGGACCGGGGCCAATGAGCAGTTCTTC. The full variable domain, with the rest looked up from reference TRBV11-2 and TRBJ2-1, is EAGVAQSPRYKIIEKRQSVAFWCNPISGHATLYWYQQILGQGPKLLIQFQNNGVVDDSQLPKDRFSAERLKGVDSTLKIQPAKLEDSAVYLCASIWTGANEQFFGPGTRLTVL.